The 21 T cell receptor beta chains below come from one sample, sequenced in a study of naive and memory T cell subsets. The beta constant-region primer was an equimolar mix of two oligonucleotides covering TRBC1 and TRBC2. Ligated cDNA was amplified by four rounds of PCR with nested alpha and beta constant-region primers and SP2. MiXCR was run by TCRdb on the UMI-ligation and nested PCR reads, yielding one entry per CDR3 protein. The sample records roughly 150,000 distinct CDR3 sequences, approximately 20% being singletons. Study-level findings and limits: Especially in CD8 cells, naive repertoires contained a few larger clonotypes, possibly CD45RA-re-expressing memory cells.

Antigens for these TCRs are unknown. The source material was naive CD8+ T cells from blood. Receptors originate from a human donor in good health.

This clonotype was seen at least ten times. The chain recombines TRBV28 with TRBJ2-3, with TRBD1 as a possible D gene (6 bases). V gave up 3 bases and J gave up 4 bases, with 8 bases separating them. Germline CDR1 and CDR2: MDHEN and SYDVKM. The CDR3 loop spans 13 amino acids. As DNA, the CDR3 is TGTGCCAGCAGTTTCTCAGGGGCAGATACGCAGTATTTT. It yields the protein CASSFSGADTQYF.

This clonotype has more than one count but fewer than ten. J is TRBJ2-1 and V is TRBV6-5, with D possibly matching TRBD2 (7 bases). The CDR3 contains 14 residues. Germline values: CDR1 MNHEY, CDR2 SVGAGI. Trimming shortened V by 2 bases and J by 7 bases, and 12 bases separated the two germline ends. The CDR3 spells CASSYAGARNEQFF. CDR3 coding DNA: TGTGCCAGCAGTTACGCGGGGGCTCGAAATGAGCAGTTCTTC.

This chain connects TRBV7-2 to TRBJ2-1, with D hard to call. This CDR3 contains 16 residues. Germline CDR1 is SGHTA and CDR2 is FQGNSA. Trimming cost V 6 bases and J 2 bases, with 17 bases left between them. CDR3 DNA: TGTGCCAGCAGTTCCCTTTCCTATACACCCTACAATGAGCAGTTCTTC. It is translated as CASSSLSYTPYNEQFF.

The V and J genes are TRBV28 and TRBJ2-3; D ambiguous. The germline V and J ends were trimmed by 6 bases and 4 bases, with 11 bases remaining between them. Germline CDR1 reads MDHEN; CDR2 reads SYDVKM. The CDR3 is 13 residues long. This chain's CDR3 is CASREGLADTQYF. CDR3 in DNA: TGTGCCAGCAGAGAAGGGTTGGCAGATACGCAGTATTTT.

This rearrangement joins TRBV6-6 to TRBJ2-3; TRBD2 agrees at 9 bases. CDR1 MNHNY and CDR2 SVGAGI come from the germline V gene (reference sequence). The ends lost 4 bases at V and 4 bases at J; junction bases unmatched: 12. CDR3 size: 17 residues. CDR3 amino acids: CASSFVSGRPGADTQYF. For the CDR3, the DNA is TGTGCCAGCAGTTTTGTGAGCGGGAGGCCCGGGGCAGATACGCAGTATTTT.

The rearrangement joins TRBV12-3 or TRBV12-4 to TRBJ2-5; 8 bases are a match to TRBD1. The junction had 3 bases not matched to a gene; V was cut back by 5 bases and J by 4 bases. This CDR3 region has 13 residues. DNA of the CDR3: TGTGCCAGCAGTCCCGACAGGGGAGAGACCCAGTACTTC. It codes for CASSPDRGETQYF.

In DNA, the CDR3 is TGTGCCAGCAGTTCCCCCCGGGAGGAGACAGATACGCAGTATTTT. Residues: CASSSPREETDTQYF. The J gene is TRBJ2-3, the V gene TRBV28; 7 nucleotides align to TRBD2. Germline V gene sequence: CDR1 MDHEN, CDR2 SYDVKM. Unmatched junction bases numbered 7, after V lost 4 bases and J lost 3 bases. CDR3 size: 15 residues.

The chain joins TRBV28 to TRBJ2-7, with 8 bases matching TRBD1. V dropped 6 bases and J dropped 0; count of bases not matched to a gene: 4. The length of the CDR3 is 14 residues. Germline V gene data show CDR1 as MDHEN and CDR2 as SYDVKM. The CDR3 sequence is CASRPGTGSYEQYF. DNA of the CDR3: TGTGCCAGCAGACCAGGGACAGGCTCCTACGAGCAGTACTTC.

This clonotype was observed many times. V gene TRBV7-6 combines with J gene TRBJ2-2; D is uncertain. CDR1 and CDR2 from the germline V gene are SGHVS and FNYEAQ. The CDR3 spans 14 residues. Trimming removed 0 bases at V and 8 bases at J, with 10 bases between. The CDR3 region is CASSLASVGGELFF. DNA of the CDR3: TGTGCCAGCAGCTTAGCCTCGGTTGGGGGGGAGCTGTTTTTT.

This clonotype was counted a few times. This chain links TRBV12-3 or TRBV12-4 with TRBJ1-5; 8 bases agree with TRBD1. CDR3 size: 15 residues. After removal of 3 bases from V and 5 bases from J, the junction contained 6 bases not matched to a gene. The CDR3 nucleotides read TGTGCCAGCAGTTTTTCTACAGGGGGGGATCAGCCCCAGCATTTT. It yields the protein CASSFSTGGDQPQHF.

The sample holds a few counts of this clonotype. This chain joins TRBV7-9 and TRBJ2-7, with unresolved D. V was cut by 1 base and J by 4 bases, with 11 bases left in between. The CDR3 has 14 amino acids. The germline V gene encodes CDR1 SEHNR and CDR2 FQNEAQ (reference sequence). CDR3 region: CASSLGHTTYEQYF. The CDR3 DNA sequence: TGTGCCAGCAGCTTAGGTCACACCACTTACGAGCAGTACTTC. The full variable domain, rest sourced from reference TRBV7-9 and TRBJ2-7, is DTGVSQNPRHKITKRGQNVTFRCDPISEHNRLYWYRQTLGQGPEFLTYFQNEAQLEKSRLLSDRFSAERPKGSFSTLEIQRTEQGDSAMYLCASSLGHTTYEQYFGPGTRLTVT.

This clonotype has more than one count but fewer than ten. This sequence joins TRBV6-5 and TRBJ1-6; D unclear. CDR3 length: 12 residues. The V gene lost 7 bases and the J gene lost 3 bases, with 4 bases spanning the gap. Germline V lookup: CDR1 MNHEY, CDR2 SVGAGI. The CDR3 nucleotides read TGTGCCAGCACCGACTATAATTCACCCCTCCACTTT. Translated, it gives CASTDYNSPLHF.

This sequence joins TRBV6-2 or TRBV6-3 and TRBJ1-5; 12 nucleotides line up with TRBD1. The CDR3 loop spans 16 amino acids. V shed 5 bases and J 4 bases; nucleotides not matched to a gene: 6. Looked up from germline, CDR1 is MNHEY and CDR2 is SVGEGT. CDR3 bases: TGTGCCAGCAGTACGCCGGGACAGGGGGCGAATCAGCCCCAGCATTTT. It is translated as CASSTPGQGANQPQHF.

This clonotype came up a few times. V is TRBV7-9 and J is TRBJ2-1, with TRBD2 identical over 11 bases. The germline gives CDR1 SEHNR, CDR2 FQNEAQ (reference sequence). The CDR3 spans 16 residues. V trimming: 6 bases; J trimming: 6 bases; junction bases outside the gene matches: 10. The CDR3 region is CASRDASTSGSNEQFF. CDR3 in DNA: TGTGCCAGCAGGGATGCCTCTACTAGCGGGAGCAATGAGCAGTTCTTC.

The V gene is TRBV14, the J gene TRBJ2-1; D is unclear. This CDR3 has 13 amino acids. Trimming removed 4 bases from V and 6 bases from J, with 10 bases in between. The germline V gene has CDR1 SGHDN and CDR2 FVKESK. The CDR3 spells CASSPWAGNEQFF. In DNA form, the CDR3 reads TGTGCCAGCAGCCCGTGGGCCGGCAATGAGCAGTTCTTC.

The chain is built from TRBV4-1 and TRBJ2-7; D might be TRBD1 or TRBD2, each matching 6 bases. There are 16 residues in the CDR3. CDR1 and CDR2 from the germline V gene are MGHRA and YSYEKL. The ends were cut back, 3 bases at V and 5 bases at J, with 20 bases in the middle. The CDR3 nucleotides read TGCGCCAGCAGCCACGCGCTAGGGGGAGGTAGCCACGAGCAGTACTTC. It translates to CASSHALGGGSHEQYF.

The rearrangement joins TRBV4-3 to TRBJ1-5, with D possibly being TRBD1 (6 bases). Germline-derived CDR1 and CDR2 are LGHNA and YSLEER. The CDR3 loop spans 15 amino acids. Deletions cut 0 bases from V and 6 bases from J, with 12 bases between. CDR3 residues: CASSQETGASQPQHF. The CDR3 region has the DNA TGCGCCAGCAGCCAAGAGACGGGGGCTAGTCAGCCCCAGCATTTT.

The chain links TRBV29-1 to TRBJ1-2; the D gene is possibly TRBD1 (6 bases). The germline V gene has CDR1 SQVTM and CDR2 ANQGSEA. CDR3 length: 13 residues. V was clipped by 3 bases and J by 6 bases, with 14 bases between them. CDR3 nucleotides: TGCAGCGTTGAGACGGGGGGCGCGAATGGCTACACCTTC. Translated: CSVETGGANGYTF.

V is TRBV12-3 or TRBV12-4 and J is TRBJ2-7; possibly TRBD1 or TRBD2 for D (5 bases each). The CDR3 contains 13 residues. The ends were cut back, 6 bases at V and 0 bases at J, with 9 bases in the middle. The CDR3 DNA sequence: TGTGCCAGCAGCCTGGGACCCTCCTACGAGCAGTACTTC. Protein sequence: CASSLGPSYEQYF.

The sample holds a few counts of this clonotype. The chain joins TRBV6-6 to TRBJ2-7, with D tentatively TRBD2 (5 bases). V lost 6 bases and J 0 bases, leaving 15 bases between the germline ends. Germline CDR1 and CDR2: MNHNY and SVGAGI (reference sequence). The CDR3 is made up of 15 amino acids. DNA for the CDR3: TGTGCCAGCAGGGAGGAATTATACCTCTCCTACGAGCAGTACTTC. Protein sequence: CASREELYLSYEQYF.

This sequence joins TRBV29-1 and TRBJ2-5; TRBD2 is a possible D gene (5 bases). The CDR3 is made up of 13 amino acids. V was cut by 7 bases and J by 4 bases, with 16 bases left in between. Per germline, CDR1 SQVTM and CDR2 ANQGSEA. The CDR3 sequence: CSAQAAETETQYF. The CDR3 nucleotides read TGCAGCGCCCAAGCGGCGGAGACAGAGACCCAGTACTTC.